This TCR beta chain was documented in a study of PD-1 blockade in mismatch repair-deficient tumors. J gave up 2 bases and V 6 bases, and 7 bases lay outside the gene matches. The germline V gene has CDR1 MNHNS and CDR2 SASEGT. The CDR3 spans 15 residues. Profiled with immunoSEQ multiplex PCR; TCRdb holds only in-frame clones, not every one. The table includes tens of thousands of clones, 81% detected once. The chain couples TRBV6-1 to TRBJ2-3; 8 bases are a match to TRBD2. The clonotype originates from an adult with mismatch repair-deficient cancer. Source: peripheral blood, taken 12 weeks after starting pembrolizumab. This CDR3 is CASRRTSGNTDTQYF. CDR3 DNA: TGTGCCAGCAGGCGAACTAGCGGAAACACAGATACGCAGTATTTT.